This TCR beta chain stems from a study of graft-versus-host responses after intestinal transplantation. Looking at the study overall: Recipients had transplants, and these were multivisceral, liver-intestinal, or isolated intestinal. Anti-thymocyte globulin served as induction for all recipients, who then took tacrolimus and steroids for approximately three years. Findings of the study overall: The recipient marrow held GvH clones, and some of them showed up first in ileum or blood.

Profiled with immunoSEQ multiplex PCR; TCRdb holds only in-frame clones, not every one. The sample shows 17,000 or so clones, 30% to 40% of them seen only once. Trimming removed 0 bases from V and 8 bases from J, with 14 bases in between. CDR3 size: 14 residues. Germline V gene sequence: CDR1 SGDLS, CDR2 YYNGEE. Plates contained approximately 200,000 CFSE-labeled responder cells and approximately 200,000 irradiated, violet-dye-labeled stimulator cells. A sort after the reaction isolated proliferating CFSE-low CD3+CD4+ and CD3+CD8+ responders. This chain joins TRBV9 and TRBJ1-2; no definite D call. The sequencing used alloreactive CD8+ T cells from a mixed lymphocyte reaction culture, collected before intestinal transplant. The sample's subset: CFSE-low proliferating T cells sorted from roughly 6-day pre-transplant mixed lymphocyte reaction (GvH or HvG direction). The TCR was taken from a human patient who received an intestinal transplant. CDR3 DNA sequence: TGTGCCAGCAGCGTAGCCCCGGCAAAGAGAGGCTACACCTTC. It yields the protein CASSVAPAKRGYTF.